Each of the 18 T cell receptor beta chains below was sequenced from the same sample in a study of PD-1 blockade in mismatch repair-deficient tumors. Sequencing used immunoSEQ multiplex PCR; TCRdb keeps in-frame clones, though not all of them. The table lists approximately 9,700 clones, around 88% of them singletons. Their target antigens are unknown. Time point: roughly 9-day in vitro stimulation with candidate neoantigen peptide 2. The sample was cells cultured in vitro, taken from a patient treated with pembrolizumab. The receptors were sampled from an adult with mismatch repair-deficient cancer.

This clone was seen only once. The chain employs TRBV27 and TRBJ1-5, with unresolved D. The CDR3 contains 14 residues. Germline lookup yields CDR1 MNHEY and CDR2 SMNVEV (reference sequence). V lost 6 bases to trimming and J lost 4 bases, with 13 bases between them. Here the CDR3 reads CASSPLNRNQPQHF. CDR3 nucleotide sequence: TGTGCCAGCAGCCCCCTGAACAGAAATCAGCCCCAGCATTTT.

V and J are TRBV7-9 and TRBJ2-2; TRBD2 agrees at 11 bases. The ends lost 5 bases at V and 5 bases at J; junction bases unmatched: 10. Germline CDR1 reads SEHNR; CDR2 reads FQNEAQ (reference sequence). The CDR3 length is 17 residues. CDR3 DNA: TGTGCCAGCAGCGCTCGACCGCTAGCGGGAGGTACCGGGGAGCTGTTTTTT. As protein: CASSARPLAGGTGELFF.

J is TRBJ2-7 and V is TRBV9, with D possibly matching TRBD1 (6 bases). CDR3 length equals 14 residues. CDR1 SGDLS and CDR2 YYNGEE come from the germline V gene. V dropped 0 bases and J dropped 5 bases, with 12 bases sitting between them. CDR3 nucleotide sequence: TGTGCCAGCAGCGTAGATCCTGACAGGAACGAGCAGTACTTC. Translated: CASSVDPDRNEQYF.

The chain carries TRBV28 and TRBJ2-1; D is possibly TRBD2 (5 bases). The germline V gene encodes CDR1 MDHEN and CDR2 SYDVKM. V dropped 7 bases and J dropped 2 bases, with 12 bases sitting between them. The CDR3 runs to 14 residues. CDR3 loop: CASTSWETYNEQFF. The CDR3 coding sequence is TGTGCCAGCACATCCTGGGAGACCTACAATGAGCAGTTCTTC.

The rearrangement uses TRBV7-9 and TRBJ1-1; weak D call: TRBD1 (5 bases). Trimming took 5 bases from V and 5 from J, leaving 18 bases between them. The germline CDR1 and CDR2 sequences are SEHNR and FQNEAQ (reference sequence). This CDR3 spans 15 amino acids. CDR3 nucleotides: TGTGCCAGCAGCCGAGAGGCGGGGGGGGTGACTGAAGCTTTCTTT. As protein: CASSREAGGVTEAFF.

This sequence joins TRBV5-1 and TRBJ2-6, with TRBD1 matching 7 bases. The CDR3 runs to 16 residues. CDR1 is SGHRS, CDR2 YFSETQ, per germline. The V gene end was trimmed by 4 bases and the J gene end by 0 bases; junction bases not matched to a gene: 4. Here the CDR3 reads CASSEGGPSGANVLTF. The CDR3 bases are TGCGCCAGCAGCGAAGGGGGCCCCTCTGGGGCCAACGTCCTGACTTTC.

The chain is built from TRBV7-9 and TRBJ2-3; 7 nucleotides match TRBD1. Germline CDR1 reads SEHNR; CDR2 reads FQNEAQ (reference sequence). J gave up 0 bases and V 4 bases, and 7 bases lay outside the gene matches. The CDR3 contains 16 residues. The CDR3 nucleotides are TGTGCCAGCAGCTCATTGTGGACAGGCAGCACAGATACGCAGTATTTT. Encoded protein: CASSSLWTGSTDTQYF.

V gene TRBV28 combines with J gene TRBJ1-2; D not resolved. The germline V gene has CDR1 MDHEN and CDR2 SYDVKM. Trimming took 2 bases from V and 3 from J, leaving 10 bases between them. The CDR3 runs 14 residues. CDR3 region: CASSLLGSYYGYTF. CDR3 coding DNA: TGTGCCAGCAGTTTACTGGGCTCCTACTATGGCTACACCTTC.

The rearrangement uses TRBV7-3 and TRBJ1-2; 8 nucleotides line up with TRBD1. From germline, CDR1 is SGHTA and CDR2 FQGTGA. The trim removed 5 bases at V and 7 bases at J, leaving 3 bases unmatched. The CDR3 consists of 12 residues. CDR3 sequence (DNA): TGTGCCAGCAGCGACAGGGGCGGTGGCTACACCTTC. It translates to CASSDRGGGYTF.

The chain carries TRBV27 and TRBJ2-1; 11 bases are a match to TRBD2. With 4 bases clipped from V and 8 bases from J, the junction kept 10 bases outside the gene matches. The CDR3 spans 16 residues. Germline V CDR1 and CDR2: MNHEY, SMNVEV (reference sequence). Here the CDR3 DNA reads TGTGCCAGCAGTTCTCCAACTAGCGGGAGTCTCTATGAGCAGTTCTTC. It codes for CASSSPTSGSLYEQFF.

V is TRBV28 and J is TRBJ2-5; a possible D gene is TRBD2 (6 bases). CDR3 length: 15 residues. Per germline, CDR1 MDHEN and CDR2 SYDVKM. Trimming removed 4 bases at V and 2 bases at J, with 14 bases between. The CDR3 DNA follows: TGTGCCAGCAGTTCCGTCCAGGGAGGACAAGAGACCCAGTACTTC. This gives the protein CASSSVQGGQETQYF.

This clone was found once. This chain joins TRBV4-1 and TRBJ2-7; TRBD2 might be the D (5 bases). Trimming removed 5 bases at V and 9 bases at J, with 20 bases between. Germline CDR1 MGHRA, CDR2 YSYEKL. CDR3 length: 14 amino acids. CDR3 residues: CASSDYPGPKGQYF. CDR3 nucleotides: TGCGCCAGCAGCGACTATCCGGGCCCTAAAGGGCAGTACTTC.

V usage is TRBV10-3 and J usage is TRBJ2-1; D remains ambiguous. Between the trimmed V and J ends, which lost 8 bases and 5 bases, there was a span of 10 bases. Germline lookup yields CDR1 ENHRY and CDR2 SYGVKD. This CDR3 contains 12 residues. The CDR3 nucleotides are TGTGCCATCTCTGACTGGAACAATGAGCAGTTCTTC. Protein: CAISDWNNEQFF.

The rearrangement links TRBV6-5 to TRBJ2-6; D gene uncertain. This CDR3 spans 15 amino acids. The germline V gene has CDR1 MNHEY and CDR2 SVGAGI. V gave up 1 base and J gave up 2 bases, with 6 bases separating them. CDR3 nucleotide sequence: TGTGCCAGCAGTTACTTTGTCGCTGGGGCCAACGTCCTGACTTTC. It encodes CASSYFVAGANVLTF.

This clone was counted between two and nine times. V usage is TRBV29-1 and J usage is TRBJ2-5, with a tentative D call TRBD1 (6 bases). The CDR3 length is 12 residues. The germline V gene encodes CDR1 SQVTM and CDR2 ANQGSEA. Trimming removed 7 bases at V and 2 bases at J, with 11 bases between. The CDR3 sequence is CSAARGQETQYF. The CDR3 bases are TGCAGCGCCGCTAGGGGGCAAGAGACCCAGTACTTC.

V usage is TRBV5-8 and J usage is TRBJ2-3; the match to TRBD2 covers 10 bases. The CDR3 contains 17 residues. J lost 0 bases, V lost 5 bases, and 9 bases had no gene match. Per the germline V gene, CDR1 is SGHTS and CDR2 is YDEGEE. The CDR3 DNA is TGTGCCAGCAGTCCCGGGACTAGCGTTACTAGCACAGATACGCAGTATTTT. Translated: CASSPGTSVTSTDTQYF.

The rearrangement links TRBV29-1 to TRBJ2-1; the match to TRBD2 covers 8 bases. The CDR3 totals 14 residues. J gave up 6 bases and V 6 bases, and 10 bases lay outside the gene matches. Looked up from germline, CDR1 is SQVTM and CDR2 is ANQGSEA. CDR3 coding DNA: TGCAGCGTGACACCGGGACTAGGACGCAATGAGCAGTTCTTC. Encoded protein: CSVTPGLGRNEQFF.

This chain links TRBV11-2 with TRBJ1-2; D is uncertain. The V and J ends lost 1 base and 4 bases respectively, with 10 bases between them. This CDR3 contains 14 residues. Germline CDR1 SGHAT, CDR2 FQNNGV. CDR3 sequence (DNA): TGTGCCAGCAGCTTAGTCCGGACTTCCTATGGCTACACCTTC. Its translation is CASSLVRTSYGYTF.